A selection of T cell receptor beta chains follows, all from one sample in a study of blood T cell repertoires in COVID-19. Clones were read by immunoSEQ multiplex PCR, and TCRdb kept only the in-frame ones, dropping some. This sample carries 89,000 or so clones, more than 80% of them seen once, and the ten largest clones take about 2.5%. The sequenced material came from peripheral blood. The origin of the receptors is a man aged 45-65 years with COVID-19, enrolled during active disease. Each CDR3 is given with its conserved first and last residue.

TRBJ2-1,TRBV19,CASSTSFSSYNEQFF
TRBJ2-1,TRBV9,CASSAGLAYNEQFF
TRBJ2-2,TRBV2,CASKVGEVAGELFF
TRBJ2-3,TRBV4-1,CASSQDAGALITQYF
TRBJ2-2,TRBV7-9,CASPPGQGANYGTGELFF
TRBJ2-2,TRBV9,CASSVDGGPAGELFF
TRBJ1-4,TRBV2,CASFRDLDEKLFF
TRBJ1-2,TRBV4-2,CASSAGQGYTNYGYTF
TRBJ1-6,TRBV3-1/TRBV3-2,CASSQNSRTAFYNSPLHF
TRBJ1-4,TRBV2,CAGQTGLYEKLFF
TRBJ1-1,TRBV6-2/TRBV6-3,CASGLRGGNTEAFF
TRBJ2-5,TRBV9,CASSVGLAGETQYF
TRBJ1-2,TRBV6-1,CASSGVGGGITNYGYTF
TRBJ1-1,TRBV28,CASRDSQMNTEAFF
TRBJ1-4,TRBV5-1,CASSQGRGYEKLFF
TRBJ2-1,TRBV19,CASSIGQGGNEQFF
TRBJ2-1,TRBV14,CASSQGETALYNEQFF
TRBJ2-5,TRBV4-2,CASSQGDRGRGYQETQYF
TRBJ2-2,TRBV9,CASSSGLGQGTGELFF
TRBJ1-4,TRBV30,CAWSQGGTDEKLFF
TRBJ2-5,TRBV27,CASSFEGGRETQYF
TRBJ2-7,TRBV28,CASSLSSGEQYF
TRBJ1-1,TRBV6-5,CASAGGTNTEAFF
TRBJ1-3,TRBV27,CASSLWPQGNTIYF
TRBJ1-1,TRBV19,CASSISGGATEAFF
TRBJ2-1,TRBV29-1,CSVPVYNEQFF
TRBJ1-5,TRBV11-2,CASSSWTEEGQPQHF
TRBJ1-1,TRBV6-2/TRBV6-3,CASSPLGGRRNTEAFF
TRBJ2-7,TRBV7-8,CASSFRDRGREQYF
TRBJ1-1,TRBV28,CASRRQGMNTEAFF
TRBJ2-7,TRBV6-6,CASSPKNEQYF
TRBJ1-2,TRBV27,CASRLLGADGYTF
TRBJ1-2,TRBV2,CASSLAPGQNYGYTF
TRBJ1-5,TRBV21-1,CASSPTGYGQPQHF
TRBJ2-7,TRBV5-1,CASSFNGGASYEQYF
TRBJ1-1,TRBV11-2,CASSSFLKGELNTEAFF
TRBJ1-1,TRBV24-1,CATSDWTTEEAFF
TRBJ2-7,TRBV28,CASSTSTGDALSSYEQYF
TRBJ2-3,TRBV29-1,CSVDGGRGRPTDTQYF
TRBJ1-4,TRBV7-6,CASSSRDRFNEKLFF
TRBJ2-2,TRBV6-5,CASSPRHSGTGELFF
TRBJ1-2,TRBV10-3,CAISESGVQGHLNEGYGYTF
TRBJ1-2,TRBV23-1,CASKLPTGGGGYTF
TRBJ2-3,TRBV9,CASSLPDLAGVTDTQYF
TRBJ2-1,TRBV10-1,CASSEPPGHRAYNEQFF
TRBJ1-6,TRBV15,CATSRGRGNSPLHF
TRBJ1-3,TRBV4-1,CASSQDLAGRSSGNTIYF
TRBJ2-7,TRBV30,CAWRQISYEQYF
TRBJ2-3,TRBV6-1,CASSEFRRGTDTQYF